This T cell receptor (beta chain) derives from a study of blood T cell repertoires in COVID-19. Across the study: Acute and convalescent COVID-19 samples came from the United States, Italy and Spain. The cDNA or gDNA used as material had been derived from T cells, B-cell-depleted T cells, or PBMCs.

V lost 2 bases and J lost 5, with 9 bases in between. This CDR3 has 13 amino acids. Germline CDR1 is ENHRY and CDR2 is SYGVKD. Original processing methods: Reference gene primer amplification yielded estimated nucleated cell counts. The data were produced by immunoSEQ multiplex PCR, yet TCRdb's version contains in-frame clones alone and is incomplete. The V and J calls and the clone size are those of that table, but D and trimming were determined from the DNA. The repertoire includes 300,000 to 400,000 clones, about four fifths of them detected once, and under 3% sits in the top ten. This sequence joins TRBV10-3 and TRBJ1-1, with D maybe TRBD1 (6 bases). This TCR was recovered from a man aged 30 to 45 with active or convalescent COVID-19. Sequenced sample: peripheral blood. CDR3 bases: TGTGCCATCAGTGAGGCCAGGGGAACTGAAGCTTTCTTT. Translated, it gives CAISEARGTEAFF.